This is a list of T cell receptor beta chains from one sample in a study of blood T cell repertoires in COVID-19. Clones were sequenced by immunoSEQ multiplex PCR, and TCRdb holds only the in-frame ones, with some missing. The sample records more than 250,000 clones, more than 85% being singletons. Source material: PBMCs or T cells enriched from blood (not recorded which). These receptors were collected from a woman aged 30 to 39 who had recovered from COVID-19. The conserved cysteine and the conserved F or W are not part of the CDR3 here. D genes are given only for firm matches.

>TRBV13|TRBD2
ASSQAGTSGGFIAEQY
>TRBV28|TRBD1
ASSGDRGLLYGYT
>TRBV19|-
ASSIQLNTEAF
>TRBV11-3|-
ASSLGHSGNTIY
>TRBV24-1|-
ATSDWGHKNSNQPQH
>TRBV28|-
ASSPHPTRGNEQF
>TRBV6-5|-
ASLDGSSYEQY
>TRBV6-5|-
ASSYAGGKSEAF
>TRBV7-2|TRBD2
ASTSGVGYTQY
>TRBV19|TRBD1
ASSMFRGQLQETQY
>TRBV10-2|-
ASSDSGGSQETQY
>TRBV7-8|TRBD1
ASSSPPSTGEMNTEAF
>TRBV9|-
ASSFLPRLDEQF
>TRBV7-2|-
ASSLDPRGGPPDTQY
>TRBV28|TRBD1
ASSPPTGPEAF
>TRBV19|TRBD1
ASSLPRGDTIY
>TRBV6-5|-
ASVTGPANYGYT
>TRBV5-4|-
ASGTAYEQY
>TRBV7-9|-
ASSLANYNEQF
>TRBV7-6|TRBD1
ASSIGQGTEAF